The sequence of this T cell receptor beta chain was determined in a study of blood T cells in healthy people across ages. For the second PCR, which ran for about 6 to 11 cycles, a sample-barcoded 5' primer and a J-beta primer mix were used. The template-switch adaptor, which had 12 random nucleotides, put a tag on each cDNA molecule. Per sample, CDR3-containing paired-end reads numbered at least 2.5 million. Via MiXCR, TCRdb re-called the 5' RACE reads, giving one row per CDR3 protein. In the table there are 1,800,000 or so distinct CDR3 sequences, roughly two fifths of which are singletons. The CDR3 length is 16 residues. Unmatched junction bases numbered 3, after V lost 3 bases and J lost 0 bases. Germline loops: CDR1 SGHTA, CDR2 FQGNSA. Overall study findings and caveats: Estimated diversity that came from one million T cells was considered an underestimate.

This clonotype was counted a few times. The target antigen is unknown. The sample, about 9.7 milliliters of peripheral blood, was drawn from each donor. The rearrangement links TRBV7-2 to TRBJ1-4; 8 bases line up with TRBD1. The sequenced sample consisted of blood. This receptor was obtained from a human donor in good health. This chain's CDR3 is CASSFGRGPTNEKLFF. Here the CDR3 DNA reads TGTGCCAGCAGCTTTGGCAGGGGGCCAACTAATGAAAAACTGTTTTTT.